One and the same sample provided the 27 T cell receptor beta chains below, sequenced in a study of shared clonotypes between healthy human individuals. The method was immunoSEQ multiplex PCR; TCRdb's version includes in-frame clones alone and lacks a portion of them. The sample holds about 2 million clones, about 95% seen once. Naive CD8 cells comprised CD45RO-negative, CCR7-positively selected cells, excluding terminally differentiated effector memory CD45RA+ cells. The sequenced sample was naive CD8+ T cells sorted from blood. Receptors originate from a young man in good health.

The chain carries TRBV5-5 and TRBJ1-3, with TRBD1 as a possible D gene (5 bases). CDR1 SGHKS and CDR2 YYEKEE come from the germline V gene (reference sequence). The germline V and J ends were trimmed by 0 bases and 6 bases, with 10 bases remaining between them. This CDR3 contains 14 residues. The CDR3 is CASSLVGAVNTIYF. The CDR3 DNA is TGTGCCAGCAGCTTGGTAGGGGCGGTAAACACCATATATTTT.

The chain employs TRBV29-1 and TRBJ2-3, with 11 bases matching TRBD2. This CDR3 comprises 15 residues. The V gene's germline CDR1 is SQVTM and CDR2 ANQGSEA. V dropped 0 bases and J dropped 8; count of bases not matched to a gene: 7. CDR3 nucleotides: TGCAGCGTTGAAGACCCTAGCGGGAGGTTGGTTACGCAGTATTTT. This encodes CSVEDPSGRLVTQYF.

The CDR3 loop is CASSHRTTVTDNEQFF. The CDR3 DNA is TGTGCCAGCAGTCACCGAACTACCGTAACTGACAATGAGCAGTTCTTC. V gene TRBV6-6 combines with J gene TRBJ2-1; D is unresolved. CDR3 length: 16 residues. Germline V CDR1 and CDR2: MNHNY, SVGAGI (reference sequence). V was cut by 5 bases and J by 5 bases, with 19 bases left in between.

This rearrangement joins TRBV7-9 to TRBJ1-4, with 11 bases aligning to TRBD1. Germline CDR1 is SEHNR and CDR2 is FQNEAQ (reference sequence). Trimming at V came to 5 bases and at J to 0 bases, leaving 8 bases not matched to a gene. The CDR3 loop spans 18 amino acids. The CDR3 is CASSDRDRGDATNEKLFF. CDR3 bases: TGTGCCAGCAGCGATAGGGACAGGGGGGATGCAACTAATGAAAAACTGTTTTTT.

The gene calls are TRBV11-2 and TRBJ2-3, with 13 positions matching TRBD2. The CDR3 spans 16 residues. V trimming: 5 bases; J trimming: 4 bases; junction bases outside the gene matches: 6. Looked up from germline, CDR1 is SGHAT and CDR2 is FQNNGV. The CDR3 nucleotides read TGTGCCAGCAGCCTACTAGCGGGAGGGCTGGCAGATACGCAGTATTTT. This gives the protein CASSLLAGGLADTQYF.

The chain is built from TRBV18 and TRBJ2-5; unclear D gene. V dropped 6 bases and J dropped 3 bases, with 11 bases sitting between them. This CDR3 is 13 amino acids long. CDR1 KGHSH and CDR2 LQKENI come from the germline V gene. The CDR3 sequence: CASSLDWEETQYF. For the CDR3, the DNA is TGTGCCAGCTCCCTTGACTGGGAAGAGACCCAGTACTTC. The full variable domain, with the rest looked up from reference TRBV18 and TRBJ2-5, is NAGVMQNPRHLVRRRGQEARLRCSPMKGHSHVYWYRQLPEEGLKFMVYLQKENIIDESGMPKERFSAEFPKEGPSILRIQQVVRGDSAAYFCASSLDWEETQYFGPGTRLLVL.

The chain joins TRBV27 to TRBJ2-5; D gene ambiguous. The CDR3 totals 12 residues. Between the trimmed V and J ends, which lost 10 bases and 1 base, there was a span of 10 bases. The germline V gene has CDR1 MNHEY and CDR2 SMNVEV (reference sequence). The CDR3 DNA reads as TGTGCCACCGGACCCCTCCAAGAGACCCAGTACTTC. As protein: CATGPLQETQYF.

Concerning this clone: The sample has other DNA sequences that encode this CDR3 too. The chain couples TRBV7-9 to TRBJ2-3, with no clear D. Germline lookup yields CDR1 SEHNR and CDR2 FQNEAQ (reference sequence). CDR3 size: 13 residues. Trimming took off 4 bases at V and 5 bases at J, with 10 bases between the two ends. Here the CDR3 reads CASSSALGDTQYF. The DNA of the CDR3 is TGTGCCAGCAGCTCGGCGCTTGGAGATACGCAGTATTTT.

In this sample, this clone turned up a few times. The chain is built from TRBV10-3 and TRBJ1-6, with 8 bases identical to TRBD1. This CDR3 is 15 amino acids long. Per germline, CDR1 ENHRY and CDR2 SYGVKD. Trimming at V came to 2 bases and at J to 7 bases, leaving 4 bases not matched to a gene. The CDR3 region is CAISEVDRENSPLHF. In DNA form, the CDR3 reads TGTGCCATCAGTGAGGTGGACAGGGAGAATTCACCCCTCCACTTT.

The chain carries TRBV4-1 and TRBJ2-7, with TRBD2 matching over 8 bases. The CDR3 runs 16 residues. Looked up from germline, CDR1 is MGHRA and CDR2 is YSYEKL. V shed 1 base, J shed 12 bases, and the junction held 17 bases outside the gene matches. DNA for the CDR3: TGCGCCAGCAGCCAAGGGCCGGGACTAGAACGGTCCCGCACGTACTTC. Translated: CASSQGPGLERSRTYF.

This clone was observed a single time. The V call is TRBV4-1, the J call TRBJ1-2, with 7 nucleotides matching TRBD1. The junction had 9 bases not matched to a gene; V was cut back by 2 bases and J by 6 bases. The germline CDR1 and CDR2 sequences are MGHRA and YSYEKL. The CDR3 runs to 15 residues. This CDR3 reads CASSQLEGGGHGYTF. The CDR3 DNA follows: TGCGCCAGCAGCCAATTAGAAGGGGGCGGACATGGCTACACCTTC.

The count of this clone is one. The chain carries TRBV5-1 and TRBJ2-7; weak D call: TRBD1 (6 bases). With 2 bases removed from V and 0 bases from J, the gap between germline ends came to 9 bases. Germline V CDR1 and CDR2: SGHRS, YFSETQ. The CDR3 length is 14 residues. The CDR3 DNA reads as TGCGCCAGCAGCTTCCGGGACACCTCCTACGAGCAGTACTTC. Protein: CASSFRDTSYEQYF.

This clone was counted once. This rearrangement joins TRBV28 to TRBJ2-1; D perhaps matches TRBD1 (6 bases). Germline CDR1 MDHEN, CDR2 SYDVKM. This CDR3 is 15 amino acids long. The V end was cut by 7 bases, the J end by 9 bases, with 22 bases between. The CDR3 region has the DNA TGTGCCAGCACCCCCTCGGACAGTCTACGTGTTGAGCAGTTCTTC. The encoded protein is CASTPSDSLRVEQFF.

In this sample, this clone turned up once. The chain has TRBV5-6 and TRBJ2-3; the match to TRBD2 covers 9 bases. The CDR3 is made up of 15 amino acids. CDR1 and CDR2 from the germline V gene are SGHDT and YYEEEE. J lost 3 bases, V lost 0 bases, and 2 bases had no gene match. CDR3 sequence (DNA): TGTGCCAGCAGCTTGGTAGCGGGGGCGACAGATACGCAGTATTTT. It translates to CASSLVAGATDTQYF.

The genes are TRBV6-5 and TRBJ1-1; possibly TRBD1 for D (5 bases). This CDR3 is built from 14 residues. Germline V CDR1 and CDR2: MNHEY, SVGAGI. V was pared by 6 bases and J by 3 bases, with 14 bases between. The CDR3: CASSPGLWDTEAFF. The CDR3 DNA is TGTGCCAGCAGCCCGGGACTATGGGACACTGAAGCTTTCTTT.

This chain uses TRBV4-1 with TRBJ2-5, with a possible D match to TRBD1 (6 bases). This CDR3 has 14 amino acids. Trimming shortened V by 1 base and J by 5 bases, and 11 bases separated the two germline ends. CDR1 and CDR2 (germline): MGHRA, YSYEKL. The CDR3 nucleotides are TGCGCCAGCAGCCAAGTGGGCGACAGGGAGACCCAGTACTTC. Translating it yields CASSQVGDRETQYF.

On this clone itself: A read error may produce the germline difference seen at one junction end. V usage is TRBV7-9 and J usage is TRBJ2-3; a weak D match, TRBD2 (5 bases). Germline lookup yields CDR1 SEHNR and CDR2 FQNEAQ (reference sequence). This CDR3 is 13 amino acids long. CDR3 sequence: CASSLDDGGPALF. DNA for the CDR3: TGTGCCAGCAGCTTAGACGATGGCGGGCCCGCCCTCTTT.

The rearrangement links TRBV7-2 to TRBJ2-2; 11 positions match TRBD2. Germline V CDR1 and CDR2: SGHTA, FQGNSA. After removal of 4 bases from V and 4 bases from J, the junction contained 5 bases not matched to a gene. The length of the CDR3 is 16 residues. This CDR3 is CASSWAGTSGTGELFF. The CDR3 nucleotides read TGTGCCAGCAGCTGGGCCGGGACTAGCGGCACCGGGGAGCTGTTTTTT. Using reference TRBV7-2 and TRBJ2-2 for the parts outside the CDR3, the full variable domain is GAGVSQSPSNKVTEKGKDVELRCDPISGHTALYWYRQSLGQGLEFLIYFQGNSAPDKSGLPSDRFSAERTGGSVSTLTIQRTQQEDSAVYLCASSWAGTSGTGELFFGEGSRLTVL.

V and J are TRBV18 and TRBJ1-4, with D tentatively TRBD1 (6 bases). Trimming took 4 bases from V and 6 from J, leaving 15 bases between them. This CDR3 contains 15 residues. Germline lookup yields CDR1 KGHSH and CDR2 LQKENI. DNA of the CDR3: TGTGCCAGCTCACTCCGACAGGAGGAGTATGAAAAACTGTTTTTT. Encoded protein: CASSLRQEEYEKLFF. The variable domain in full, completed from reference TRBV18 and TRBJ1-4, reads NAGVMQNPRHLVRRRGQEARLRCSPMKGHSHVYWYRQLPEEGLKFMVYLQKENIIDESGMPKERFSAEFPKEGPSILRIQQVVRGDSAAYFCASSLRQEEYEKLFFGSGTQLSVL.

The chain is built from TRBV11-2 and TRBJ2-3; D gene uncertain. The CDR3 covers 14 residues. V was cut by 5 bases and J by 6 bases, with 15 bases left in between. The germline gives CDR1 SGHAT, CDR2 FQNNGV. The CDR3 is CASSPALGRDTQYF. CDR3 sequence (DNA): TGTGCCAGCAGCCCCGCCCTAGGGCGGGATACGCAGTATTTT. The whole variable domain, filled in from reference TRBV11-2 and TRBJ2-3, reads EAGVAQSPRYKIIEKRQSVAFWCNPISGHATLYWYQQILGQGPKLLIQFQNNGVVDDSQLPKDRFSAERLKGVDSTLKIQPAKLEDSAVYLCASSPALGRDTQYFGPGTRLTVL.

V is TRBV27 and J is TRBJ2-1; TRBD2 matches 10 bases. V lost 3 bases, J lost 9 bases, and 5 bases stayed unmatched. The CDR3 runs to 14 residues. Germline CDR1 and CDR2: MNHEY and SMNVEV (reference sequence). CDR3 bases: TGTGCCAGCAGTTTGGGGACTAGCGTCCGTGAGCAGTTCTTC. It codes for CASSLGTSVREQFF.

The V gene is TRBV25-1, the J gene TRBJ1-1; D gene unclear. V was shortened by 1 base and J by 6 bases, with 15 bases between the two germline ends. Per germline, CDR1 MGHDK and CDR2 SYGVNS. This CDR3 comprises 15 residues. CDR3 protein: CASSESFLPQPEAFF. In DNA form, the CDR3 reads TGTGCCAGCAGTGAATCGTTCCTTCCACAGCCTGAAGCTTTCTTT.

A word on this clone: Other DNA sequences in the same sample also yield this CDR3. The rearrangement uses TRBV29-1 and TRBJ2-7; the match to TRBD1 covers 9 bases. With V trimmed by 4 bases and J by 4 bases, 5 bases remained unmatched. Per the germline V gene, CDR1 is SQVTM and CDR2 is ANQGSEA. This CDR3 contains 13 residues. The CDR3 DNA follows: TGCAGCGTTGGGACAGGGGAGAGTTACGAGCAGTACTTC. Its translation: CSVGTGESYEQYF.

The chain joins TRBV28 to TRBJ2-3; maybe TRBD1 (5 bases). The CDR3 covers 15 residues. CDR1 MDHEN and CDR2 SYDVKM come from the germline V gene. V was clipped by 2 bases and J by 0 bases, with 9 bases between them. CDR3 in amino acids: CASSLVRASTDTQYF. The CDR3 nucleotides are TGTGCCAGCAGTTTAGTCAGGGCTAGCACAGATACGCAGTATTTT.

The chain uses TRBV5-1 and TRBJ1-1; D is unclear. V was cut by 4 bases and J by 3 bases, with 16 bases left in between. Germline CDR1 is SGHRS and CDR2 is YFSETQ. The CDR3 is 15 amino acids. As DNA, the CDR3 is TGCGCCAGCAGCGTACATCCTCCCCCATACACTGAAGCTTTCTTT. It yields the protein CASSVHPPPYTEAFF.

The J gene is TRBJ2-5, the V gene TRBV28, with 7 bases identical to TRBD1. After removal of 3 bases from V and 1 base from J, the junction contained 8 bases not matched to a gene. This CDR3 is 16 amino acids long. Germline CDR1 is MDHEN and CDR2 is SYDVKM. The CDR3 coding sequence is TGTGCCAGCAGTTTGCCCATGACAGGGCCCCAAGAGACCCAGTACTTC. This gives the protein CASSLPMTGPQETQYF. Drawing the rest from reference TRBV28 and TRBJ2-5, the complete variable domain is DVKVTQSSRYLVKRTGEKVFLECVQDMDHENMFWYRQDPGLGLRLIYFSYDVKMKEKGDIPEGYSVSREKKERFSLILESASTNQTSMYLCASSLPMTGPQETQYFGPGTRLLVL.

V and J are TRBV5-6 and TRBJ1-5, with D perhaps matching TRBD1 (6 bases). CDR3 length: 14 residues. Germline CDR1 is SGHDT and CDR2 is YYEEEE. V lost 0 bases to trimming and J lost 7 bases, with 11 bases between them. CDR3 bases: TGTGCCAGCAGCTTGGGGCAGGGGCGGCAGCCCCAGCATTTT. Protein: CASSLGQGRQPQHF.